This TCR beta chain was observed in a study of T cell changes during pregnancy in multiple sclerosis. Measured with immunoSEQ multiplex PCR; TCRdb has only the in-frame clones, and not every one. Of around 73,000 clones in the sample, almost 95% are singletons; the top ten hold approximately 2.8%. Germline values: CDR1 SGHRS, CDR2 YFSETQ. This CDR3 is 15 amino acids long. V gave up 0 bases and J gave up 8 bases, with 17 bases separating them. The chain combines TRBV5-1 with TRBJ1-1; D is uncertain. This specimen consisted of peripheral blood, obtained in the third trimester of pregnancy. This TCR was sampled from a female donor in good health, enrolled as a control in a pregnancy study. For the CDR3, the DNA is TGCGCCAGCAGCTTGGGGTTTCGTGCGAGGCTAGAAGCTTTCTTT. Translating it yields CASSLGFRARLEAFF. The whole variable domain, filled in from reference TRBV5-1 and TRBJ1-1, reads KAGVTQTPRYLIKTRGQQVTLSCSPISGHRSVSWYQQTPGQGLQFLFEYFSETQRNKGNFPGRFSGRQFSNSRSEMNVSTLELGDSALYLCASSLGFRARLEAFFGQGTRLTVV.